This T cell receptor beta chain was obtained from a study of human T cells and chemical hapten exposure. Study summary: Patch tests applied 0.01% DPC to the upper back, read at 6 days. Chiefly women, the patients showed alopecia areata, totalis or universalis. Findings and limits, study-wide: The study found that PT1 expanded TCR counts correlated positively with patch test score. Relative to control repertoires, expanded TCRs gave rise to significantly more large CDR3 similarity clusters.

TCRdb used MiXCR to reprocess the RACE reads, holding one entry per CDR3 protein. The sample holds tens of thousands of distinct CDR3 sequences, about 8% seen once. In this sample, this clonotype turned up many times. What it recognizes is unknown. Stated time point: patch test 1, 2 weeks after DPC sensitization. Treatment of the sample: therapeutic diphenylcyclopropenone sensitization with weekly scalp DPC. Germline CDR1 reads MNHEY; CDR2 reads SVGAGI. V gave up 0 bases and J gave up 8 bases; unmatched junction bases: 3. The CDR3 covers 15 residues. The clonotype comes from a woman aged 30 to 39 with alopecia areata. Some clones in this sample may be carry-over from other donors' samples. The chain has TRBV6-5 and TRBJ1-4; 10 bases map to TRBD1. The input for sequencing was whole blood, taken in connection with sensitization to the hapten diphenylcyclopropenone (DPC). In DNA form, the CDR3 reads TGTGCCAGCAGTTACTCTGGGACAGGGGTCGAAAAACTGTTTTTT. Its translation is CASSYSGTGVEKLFF.